This TCR beta chain was retrieved from a study of blood T cell repertoires in COVID-19. This clone was counted a few times. Germline V gene data show CDR1 as SGHRS and CDR2 as YFSETQ. The CDR3 contains 15 residues. J was trimmed by 3 bases and V by 2 bases; bases with no gene match: 5. How the authors handled the data: Using reference gene primer amplification, nucleated cell counts were estimated. Assay: immunoSEQ multiplex PCR; the TCRdb copy retains only in-frame clones and omits some. Clone size and V and J calls were adopted from that table, with D and trimming inferred from the DNA. The sample lists some 460,000 clones, 75% to 90% seen once, with about 0.7% in the top ten.

The receptor comes from a woman aged 18-29 years who had recovered from COVID-19. Sequenced: PBMCs or T cells enriched from blood (not recorded which). The V gene is TRBV5-1, the J gene TRBJ2-3; TRBD1 matches 8 bases. CDR3 loop: CASSLATGGTDTQYF. CDR3 in DNA: TGCGCCAGCAGCTTAGCAACAGGGGGGACAGATACGCAGTATTTT.